This paragraph covers one T cell receptor (beta chain) sequence. The entry originates in a study of shared clonotypes between healthy human individuals. Sequencing used immunoSEQ multiplex PCR; TCRdb keeps in-frame clones, though not all of them. The sample yields roughly 1.5 million clones, approximately 98% seen once. From CD4+ cells came CD45RA+ naive and CD45RA-negative memory subsets. This clonotype originated in a man aged 30 to 45 in good health. Sequencing used naive CD4+ T cells sorted from blood. Sample subset: CD45RA+ positively selected.

CDR3 sequence: CASSPPSTEQYF. The CDR3 DNA is TGTGCCAGCTCACCACCGTCCACCGAGCAGTACTTC. The J gene is TRBJ2-7, the V gene TRBV18; D remains ambiguous. CDR3 length equals 12 residues. Germline-derived CDR1 and CDR2 are KGHSH and LQKENI. V lost 0 bases to trimming and J lost 6 bases, with 6 bases between them.